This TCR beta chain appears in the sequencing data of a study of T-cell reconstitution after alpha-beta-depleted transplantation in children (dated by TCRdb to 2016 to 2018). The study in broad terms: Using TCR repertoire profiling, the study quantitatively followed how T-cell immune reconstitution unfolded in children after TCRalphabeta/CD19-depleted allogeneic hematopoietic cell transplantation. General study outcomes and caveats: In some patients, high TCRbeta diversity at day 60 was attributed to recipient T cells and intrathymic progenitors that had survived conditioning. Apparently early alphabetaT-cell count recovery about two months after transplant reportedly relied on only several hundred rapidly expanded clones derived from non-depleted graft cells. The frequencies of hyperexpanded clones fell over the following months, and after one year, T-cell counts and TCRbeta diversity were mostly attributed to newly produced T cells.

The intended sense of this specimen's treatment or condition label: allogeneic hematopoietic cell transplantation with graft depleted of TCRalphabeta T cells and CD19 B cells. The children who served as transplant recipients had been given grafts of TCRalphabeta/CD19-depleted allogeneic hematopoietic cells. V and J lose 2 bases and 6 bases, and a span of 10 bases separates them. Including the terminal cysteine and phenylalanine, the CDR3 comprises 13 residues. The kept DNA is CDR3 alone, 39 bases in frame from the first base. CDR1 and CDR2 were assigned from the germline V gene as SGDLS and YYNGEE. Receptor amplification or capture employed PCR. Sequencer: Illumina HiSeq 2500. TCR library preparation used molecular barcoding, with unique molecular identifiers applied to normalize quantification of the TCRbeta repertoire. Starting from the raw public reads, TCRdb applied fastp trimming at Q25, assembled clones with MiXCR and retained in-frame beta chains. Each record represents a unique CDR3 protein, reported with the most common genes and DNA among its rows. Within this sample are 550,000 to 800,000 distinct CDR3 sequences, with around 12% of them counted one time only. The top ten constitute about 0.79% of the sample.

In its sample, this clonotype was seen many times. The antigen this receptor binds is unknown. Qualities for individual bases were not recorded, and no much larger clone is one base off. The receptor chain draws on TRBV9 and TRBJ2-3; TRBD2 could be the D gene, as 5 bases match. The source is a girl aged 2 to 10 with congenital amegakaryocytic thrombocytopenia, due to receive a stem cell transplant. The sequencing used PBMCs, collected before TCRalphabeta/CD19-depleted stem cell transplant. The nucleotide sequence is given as TGTGCCAGCAGCGTCCTTTTAGCGGATACGCAGTATTTT. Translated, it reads CASSVLLADTQYF.